The 20 T cell receptor beta chains listed next were all sequenced from one sample in a study of read filtering for tumor transcriptome and immune sequencing (dated by TCRdb to the early 2020s). Sequencing used an Illumina HiSeq 4000. Starting from 350 to 450 ng RNA, TCR libraries were constructed with the Immunoverse kit using molecular barcoded adaptors that cover the alpha/delta and beta/gamma chains. TCRdb trimmed the raw reads at Q25, called clones with MiXCR and kept productive beta chains. A single entry per CDR3 protein holds the most common genes and DNA from its merged rows. The sample table lists 75,000 to 90,000 distinct CDR3 sequences, more than 9% of them with a count of one. Jointly, the top ten make up about 15% of the sample. The sequencing sample was made of a population of CD138-negative cells sorted from bone marrow. The cell subset or site label, read with the paper, signifies: bone marrow mononuclear cells depleted of CD138+ plasma/myeloma cells by negative magnetic selection. These receptors were obtained from a donor at least 40 years old with multiple myeloma.

Of note for this clonotype: Since a far larger clone is one base different, this is likely a read error. V usage is TRBV12-3 or TRBV12-4 and J usage is TRBJ1-1; 7 bases agree with TRBD1. V was clipped by 6 bases and J by 1 base; unmatched bases: 8. This CDR3 contains 15 residues. In DNA form, the CDR3 reads TGTGCCAGCAGCCGAGAAGGGACAGAGAACACTGAAGCTTTCTTT. This encodes CASSREGTENTEAFF.

Many counts were recorded for this clonotype. The rearrangement uses TRBV5-1 and TRBJ2-5; D tentatively fits TRBD1 or TRBD2 (5 bases each). The germline V gene encodes CDR1 SGHRS and CDR2 YFSETQ. The CDR3 is 13 amino acids. Trimming cost V 2 bases and J 5 bases, with 10 bases left between them. The CDR3 nucleotides read TGCGCCAGCAGCTTCGGGGCTGCCGAGACCCAGTACTTC. Translating gives CASSFGAAETQYF.

The chain has TRBV28 and TRBJ2-1, with TRBD2 matching 9 bases. The germline CDR1 and CDR2 sequences are MDHEN and SYDVKM. This CDR3 region has 15 residues. V was pared by 4 bases and J by 10 bases, with 11 bases of the junction left unmatched. The CDR3 nucleotides read TGTGCCAGCAGTTCGGCGGTAGCGGGAGAAGGGGAGCAGTTCTTC. This encodes CASSSAVAGEGEQFF. Drawing the rest from reference TRBV28 and TRBJ2-1, the complete variable domain is DVKVTQSSRYLVKRTGEKVFLECVQDMDHENMFWYRQDPGLGLRLIYFSYDVKMKEKGDIPEGYSVSREKKERFSLILESASTNQTSMYLCASSSAVAGEGEQFFGPGTRLTVL.

This clonotype was counted many times. This CDR3 reads CASSLGPRDTGELFF. DNA of the CDR3: TGTGCCAGCAGCTTGGGGCCGCGGGACACCGGGGAGCTGTTTTTT. The chain is built from TRBV5-5 and TRBJ2-2; weak D call: TRBD2 (5 bases). The V gene lost 0 bases and the J gene lost 3 bases, with 9 bases spanning the gap. The V gene's germline CDR1 is SGHKS and CDR2 YYEKEE (reference sequence). The CDR3 sequence is 15 residues long.

The sample holds many counts of this clonotype. The rearrangement uses TRBV5-4 and TRBJ1-1, with 7 positions matching TRBD1. CDR3 size: 16 residues. Trimming cost V 0 bases and J 7 bases; bases outside gene matches: 12. The germline gives CDR1 SGHNT, CDR2 YYREEE (reference sequence). CDR3 loop: CASSLVAGTARGEAFF. DNA for the CDR3: TGTGCCAGCAGCTTGGTAGCCGGGACAGCCAGGGGTGAAGCTTTCTTT.

This clonotype was seen ten or more times. The V call is TRBV20-1, the J call TRBJ2-1; TRBD2 matches at 7 bases. CDR3 length: 14 residues. The trim removed 1 base at V and 4 bases at J, leaving 4 bases unmatched. In germline, CDR1 is DFQATT, CDR2 SNEGSKA (reference sequence). The CDR3 is CSARAPAGYNEQFF. In DNA, the CDR3 is TGCAGTGCTAGAGCACCAGCGGGATACAATGAGCAGTTCTTC.

Worth noting for this clonotype: A read error may be the cause here, since a much bigger clone is one base away. The CDR3 coding sequence is TGTGCCAACGCCCGGTCGGGGGGCGGACAGCCCCAGCATTTT. Its translation is CANARSGGGQPQHF. This sequence joins TRBV12-3 or TRBV12-4 and TRBJ1-5, with D possibly matching TRBD1 (6 bases). The V end was cut by 10 bases, the J end by 7 bases, with 20 bases between. This CDR3 has 14 amino acids.

Only a few counts were recorded for this clonotype. A read error may be the cause here, since a much bigger clone is one base away. The chain uses TRBV20-1 and TRBJ2-1; TRBD2 agrees at 10 bases. The germline V gene encodes CDR1 DFQATT and CDR2 SNEGSKA (reference sequence). There are 17 residues in the CDR3. The junction had 12 bases not matched to a gene; V was cut back by 0 bases and J by 7 bases. The DNA of the CDR3 is TGCAGTGCTAGAGATATTCCCGCTAGCGGGAGTAAGAATGAGCAGTTCTTC. The encoded protein is CSARDIPASGSKNEQFF.

The V call is TRBV20-1, the J call TRBJ2-2, with D possibly matching TRBD1 (5 bases). The germline V gene has CDR1 DFQATT and CDR2 SNEGSKA (reference sequence). This CDR3 comprises 14 residues. Deletions cut 1 base from V and 5 bases from J, with 11 bases between. This CDR3 reads CSARVAGWTGELFF. DNA of the CDR3: TGCAGTGCTAGAGTCGCAGGGTGGACCGGGGAGCTGTTTTTT.

As regards this clonotype: A read error may be the cause here, since a much bigger clone is one base away. V usage is TRBV9 and J usage is TRBJ1-2; D might be TRBD1 (5 bases). V was cut by 4 bases and J by 4 bases, with 14 bases left in between. The CDR3 spans 14 residues. The germline V gene has CDR1 SGDLS and CDR2 YYNGEE. DNA of the CDR3: TGTGCCAGCAGCTCCGGGGCAGGATCCTATGGCTACACCTTC. Translated, it gives CASSSGAGSYGYTF.

This clonotype has at least ten counts. The chain employs TRBV12-3 or TRBV12-4 and TRBJ1-5, with 7 bases lining up with TRBD1. With 4 bases clipped from V and 6 bases from J, the junction kept 6 bases outside the gene matches. The CDR3 is made up of 14 amino acids. Here the CDR3 reads CASSSGRGGQPQHF. As DNA, the CDR3 is TGTGCCAGCAGTTCGGGCAGGGGGGGTCAGCCCCAGCATTTT.

This clonotype has at least ten counts. CDR3 sequence (DNA): TGTGCCAGCAGACGGGACAGGGGGTTCTCAGATACGCAGTATTTT. Translated: CASRRDRGFSDTQYF. The rearrangement links TRBV6-1 to TRBJ2-3; 11 bases line up with TRBD1. Trimming at V came to 6 bases and at J to 4 bases, leaving 6 bases not matched to a gene. This CDR3 region has 15 residues. The germline gives CDR1 MNHNS, CDR2 SASEGT.

Turning to this clonotype: This may arise from a read error, as a much more abundant clone is one base away. J is TRBJ1-3 and V is TRBV7-9; D is uncertain. The CDR3 contains 14 residues. Per germline, CDR1 SEHNR and CDR2 FQNEAQ (reference sequence). The CDR3 nucleotides read TGTGCCAGCAGCTTAACCCGGTGGGGAAGCACCATATATTTT. It encodes CASSLTRWGSTIYF.

This clonotype appeared many times. The V and J genes are TRBV6-5 and TRBJ2-1, with D unresolved. V was clipped by 2 bases and J by 1 base, with 9 bases between them. CDR3 size: 15 residues. Per germline, CDR1 MNHEY and CDR2 SVGAGI. DNA of the CDR3: TGTGCCAGCAGTTACGGAGAGGATTCCTACAATGAGCAGTTCTTC. As protein: CASSYGEDSYNEQFF.

With regard to this clonotype: This could be a read error, since a much larger clone is one nucleotide away. This chain uses TRBV10-3 with TRBJ2-1; tentatively, D is TRBD1 (5 bases). V dropped 6 bases and J dropped 5 bases, with 11 bases sitting between them. Germline lookup yields CDR1 ENHRY and CDR2 SYGVKD. This CDR3 has 13 amino acids. For the CDR3, the DNA is TGTGCCATCAGGTTAGTCAGGGACAATGAGCAGTTCTTC. This gives the protein CAIRLVRDNEQFF.

With regard to this clonotype: A far larger clone differs by one base, so this is likely a read error. The conserved final phenylalanine or tryptophan is absent from the CDR3, which likely points to a read error. This chain's CDR3 is CASRGGTYNEQFS. CDR3 bases: TGTGCCAGCAGAGGGGGAACCTACAATGAGCAGTTCTCC. The rearrangement uses TRBV12-3 or TRBV12-4 and TRBJ2-1; possibly TRBD1 for D (6 bases). V dropped 6 bases and J dropped 2 bases, with 8 bases sitting between them. The CDR3 covers 13 residues.

This clonotype was counted between two and nine times. This may arise from a read error, as a much more abundant clone is one base away. The conserved phenylalanine or tryptophan normally closing the CDR3 is absent here, so this likely arose from a read error. The chain combines TRBV11-2 with TRBJ2-5; 10 bases map to TRBD1. Germline-derived CDR1 and CDR2 are SGHAT and FQNNGV. The trim removed 5 bases at V and 4 bases at J, leaving 4 bases unmatched. This CDR3 region has 14 residues. The CDR3 region is CASSLRQGAETQYL. In nucleotides, the CDR3 is TGTGCCAGCAGCCTGAGACAGGGGGCAGAGACCCAGTACCTC.

This clonotype was counted ten times or more. V usage is TRBV9 and J usage is TRBJ2-2; 7 nucleotides agree with TRBD1. This CDR3 has 16 residues. CDR1 SGDLS and CDR2 YYNGEE come from the germline V gene. V was clipped by 4 bases and J by 3 bases; unmatched bases: 9. The CDR3 region has the DNA TGTGCCAGCAGCCTCGGGACAGTCCCCCACACCGGGGAGCTGTTTTTT. It translates to CASSLGTVPHTGELFF.

About this clonotype itself: The CDR3 does not close with the conserved phenylalanine or tryptophan, likely indicating a read error. This chain connects TRBV20-1 to TRBJ2-1; D possibly corresponds to TRBD1 (6 bases). Germline-derived CDR1 and CDR2 are DFQATT and SNEGSKA (reference sequence). The CDR3 consists of 14 residues. V lost 5 bases and J lost 9, with 20 bases in between. The CDR3 is CSAPGQGASGEQFL. The CDR3 DNA sequence: TGCAGTGCTCCGGGACAAGGGGCATCGGGTGAGCAGTTCCTC.

At least ten counts were recorded for this clonotype. J is TRBJ2-5 and V is TRBV12-3 or TRBV12-4, with a tentative D call TRBD2 (6 bases). Trimming took 4 bases from V and 7 from J, leaving 16 bases between them. The CDR3 has 14 amino acids. The CDR3, as DNA: TGTGCCAGCAGTTCTCAGGGACCCGGGGGGACCCAGTACTTC. Residues: CASSSQGPGGTQYF.